Shown below are 16 T cell receptor beta chains from a single sample sequenced in a study of shared clonotypes between healthy human individuals. This table comes from immunoSEQ multiplex PCR, and its TCRdb copy is limited to in-frame clones, with some not included. Of roughly 1.5 million clones in the sample, 98% were seen once. Sequenced sample: naive CD4+ T cells sorted from blood. This sample's subset: CD45RA+ positively selected. These receptors were collected from a man younger than 40 in good health.

This chain connects TRBV5-1 to TRBJ2-1; D not certain. V lost 4 bases and J 4 bases, leaving 15 bases between the germline ends. This CDR3 contains 15 residues. Germline V gives CDR1 SGHRS, CDR2 YFSETQ. CDR3 nucleotide sequence: TGCGCCAGCAGCCGCCAAGGGCAGGAATACAATGAGCAGTTCTTC. Residues: CASSRQGQEYNEQFF.

This rearrangement joins TRBV30 to TRBJ1-5, with D possibly TRBD1 on 5 matching bases. Per the germline V gene, CDR1 is GTSNPN and CDR2 is SVGIG (reference sequence). V was pared by 0 bases and J by 1 base, with 10 bases between. The CDR3 contains 15 residues. In DNA form, the CDR3 reads TGTGCCTGGAGTGTCGTTTCAGGGAGCAATCAGCCCCAGCATTTT. Protein: CAWSVVSGSNQPQHF.

The J gene is TRBJ1-2, the V gene TRBV6-5; tentatively, D is TRBD1 (6 bases). In germline, CDR1 is MNHEY, CDR2 SVGAGI. Between the trimmed V and J ends, which lost 2 bases and 1 base, there was a span of 8 bases. CDR3 length: 14 residues. CDR3 nucleotide sequence: TGTGCCAGCAGTTACAACAGGGTTAACTATGGCTACACCTTC. This encodes CASSYNRVNYGYTF.

This chain links TRBV5-5 with TRBJ1-4, with no clear D. V lost 4 bases, J lost 0 bases, and 7 bases lay in between. Germline lookup yields CDR1 SGHKS and CDR2 YYEKEE (reference sequence). CDR3 length equals 14 residues. The CDR3 nucleotides are TGTGCCAGCAGCCTACCTGCAACTAATGAAAAACTGTTTTTT. Residues: CASSLPATNEKLFF.

The rearrangement joins TRBV10-1 to TRBJ2-2; weak D call: TRBD1 (5 bases). CDR1 and CDR2 from the germline V gene are WNHNN and SYGVQD (reference sequence). The V gene lost 8 bases and the J gene lost 4 bases, with 14 bases spanning the gap. This CDR3 has 14 residues. The CDR3 nucleotides read TGCGCCAGCGGTCCGGACACTTTCACCGGGGAGCTGTTTTTT. Its protein product is CASGPDTFTGELFF.

The chain is built from TRBV10-3 and TRBJ2-7; 8 nucleotides match TRBD2. Germline CDR1 reads ENHRY; CDR2 reads SYGVKD. The CDR3 spans 15 residues. Unmatched junction bases numbered 6, after V lost 5 bases and J lost 0 bases. The CDR3 reads CAISRGGTSSYEQYF. The CDR3 region has the DNA TGTGCCATCAGTAGGGGAGGGACTAGCTCCTACGAGCAGTACTTC.

V usage is TRBV10-2 and J usage is TRBJ2-3, with 8 bases lining up with TRBD2. With V trimmed by 6 bases and J by 3 bases, 11 bases remained unmatched. Germline V CDR1 and CDR2: WSHSY, SAAADI. The CDR3 has 16 amino acids. The CDR3 DNA sequence: TGCGCCAGCAGCTTAACCCTAGCGGGCGGGACAGATACGCAGTATTTT. Translating gives CASSLTLAGGTDTQYF.

This sequence joins TRBV5-1 and TRBJ2-1; tentative D call: TRBD2 (6 bases). This CDR3 has 16 residues. V gave up 0 bases and J gave up 0 bases, with 10 bases separating them. CDR1 is SGHRS and CDR2 is YFSETQ in the germline V gene. The CDR3 DNA is TGCGCCAGCAGCTTGGGTCCGGGAGACTCCTACAATGAGCAGTTCTTC. This encodes CASSLGPGDSYNEQFF.

The chain has TRBV28 and TRBJ1-5, with D maybe TRBD1 (5 bases). Germline CDR1 reads MDHEN; CDR2 reads SYDVKM. The CDR3 extends over 15 amino acids. Deletions cut 6 bases from V and 7 bases from J, with 19 bases between. CDR3 nucleotides: TGTGCCAGCAGCCCGCCCCAGCCAGGGACCCAGCCCCAGCATTTT. This gives the protein CASSPPQPGTQPQHF. The whole variable domain, remainder taken from reference TRBV28 and TRBJ1-5, is DVKVTQSSRYLVKRTGEKVFLECVQDMDHENMFWYRQDPGLGLRLIYFSYDVKMKEKGDIPEGYSVSREKKERFSLILESASTNQTSMYLCASSPPQPGTQPQHFGDGTRLSIL.

The genes are TRBV5-1 and TRBJ1-2; 9 nucleotides line up with TRBD1. The germline gives CDR1 SGHRS, CDR2 YFSETQ. The CDR3 loop spans 17 amino acids. With V trimmed by 3 bases and J by 4 bases, 13 bases remained unmatched. The chain's CDR3 is CASSSGQGSLGSYGYTF. For the CDR3, the DNA is TGCGCCAGCAGCTCGGGACAGGGAAGTCTGGGTAGCTATGGCTACACCTTC. Looking up the rest from reference TRBV5-1 and TRBJ1-2 gives the full variable domain: KAGVTQTPRYLIKTRGQQVTLSCSPISGHRSVSWYQQTPGQGLQFLFEYFSETQRNKGNFPGRFSGRQFSNSRSEMNVSTLELGDSALYLCASSSGQGSLGSYGYTFGSGTRLTVV.

The rearrangement joins TRBV28 to TRBJ1-1; D gene ambiguous. Germline V gene sequence: CDR1 MDHEN, CDR2 SYDVKM. CDR3 size: 13 residues. The V end lost 8 bases, the J end lost 0 bases, and 10 bases lay between the germline ends. CDR3 loop: CASCDNMNTEAFF. The DNA for the CDR3 is TGTGCCAGCTGCGATAACATGAACACTGAAGCTTTCTTT.

The J gene is TRBJ2-2, the V gene TRBV19, with 8 bases identical to TRBD2. Looked up from germline, CDR1 is LNHDA and CDR2 is SQIVND (reference sequence). The CDR3 has 14 residues. Trimming removed 6 bases from V and 7 bases from J; junction bases left unmatched: 7. The CDR3 loop is CASRILAVSGELFF. In nucleotides, the CDR3 is TGTGCCAGTAGGATACTAGCGGTGAGCGGGGAGCTGTTTTTT.

The J gene is TRBJ2-3, the V gene TRBV29-1; D is possibly TRBD1 (6 bases). The germline V and J ends were trimmed by 7 bases and 3 bases, with 8 bases remaining between them. Germline CDR1 SQVTM, CDR2 ANQGSEA. The CDR3 is 11 amino acids. In DNA form, the CDR3 reads TGCAGCGGACAGGAAACAGATACGCAGTATTTT. It translates to CSGQETDTQYF.

V usage is TRBV7-2 and J usage is TRBJ1-5; D might be TRBD1 (6 bases). Deletions cut 4 bases from V and 9 bases from J, with 13 bases between. This CDR3 has 13 amino acids. Germline V CDR1 and CDR2: SGHTA, FQGNSA. Here the CDR3 DNA reads TGTGCCAGCAGCTCGGACAGTGTGGGGCCCCAGCATTTT. It codes for CASSSDSVGPQHF.

Note on this clone: Mismatch with germline at one junction end may stem from a read error. The V call is TRBV20-1, the J call TRBJ2-3, with D tentatively TRBD2 (6 bases). Germline V gene data show CDR1 as DFQATT and CDR2 as SNEGSKA (reference sequence). The CDR3 contains 10 residues. Here the CDR3 reads CSARGIGGNF. In nucleotides, the CDR3 is TGCAGTGCTAGAGGTATAGGCGGGAATTTT.

V is TRBV15 and J is TRBJ2-3; TRBD2 agrees at 10 bases. The CDR3 covers 17 residues. Germline V gene sequence: CDR1 LNHNV, CDR2 YYDKDF (reference sequence). Trimming cost V 5 bases and J 2 bases; bases outside gene matches: 10. The CDR3 protein is CATSGRTSGYYTDTQYF. DNA for the CDR3: TGTGCCACCAGCGGTAGGACTAGCGGATATTACACAGATACGCAGTATTTT.